A selection of T cell receptor beta chains follows, all from one sample in a study of blood T cell repertoires in COVID-19. The data were produced by immunoSEQ multiplex PCR, yet TCRdb's version contains in-frame clones alone and is incomplete. The data hold about 400,000 clones, with 75% to 90% observed a single time. Sequencing was done on a sample of peripheral blood. Every receptor here comes from a woman in her 30s with acute or convalescent COVID-19. The CDR3 runs from the conserved cysteine through the conserved F or W. The order of the fields is clone size, V gene, J gene, D gene, CDR3 DNA, CDR3 protein. A D gene is named only where the DNA matches it firmly. Clone sizes are given selectively: once, few, many, or a class where the clone is expanded.

clone size: .
V gene: TRBV21-1
J gene: TRBJ1-5
D gene: .
CDR3 DNA: TGTGCCAGCGGGGATACAGGGGCGGATCAGCCCCAGCATTTT
CDR3 protein: CASGDTGADQPQHF

clone size: .
V gene: TRBV2
J gene: TRBJ1-2
D gene: TRBD1
CDR3 DNA: TGTGCCAGCAGCAAAGACAGGGGTAGTTGGTACACCTTC
CDR3 protein: CASSKDRGSWYTF

clone size: .
V gene: TRBV5-1
J gene: TRBJ2-1
D gene: TRBD2
CDR3 DNA: TGCGCCAGCAGCACAGCCCCGACTAGCGGGGACTACAATGAGCAGTTCTTC
CDR3 protein: CASSTAPTSGDYNEQFF

clone size: .
V gene: TRBV27
J gene: TRBJ2-1
D gene: TRBD2
CDR3 DNA: TGTGCCAGCAGTTTAGTGGGACTAGTTTACAATGAGCAGTTCTTC
CDR3 protein: CASSLVGLVYNEQFF

clone size: .
V gene: TRBV25-1
J gene: TRBJ2-5
D gene: TRBD2
CDR3 DNA: TGTGCCAGCAGACTAGCGGGGGGTTACGGAGAGACCCAGTACTTC
CDR3 protein: CASRLAGGYGETQYF

clone size: .
V gene: TRBV27
J gene: TRBJ2-7
D gene: TRBD1
CDR3 DNA: TGTGCCAGCAGTACCGGGGGACAGGGCCGCGAGCAGTACTTC
CDR3 protein: CASSTGGQGREQYF

clone size: .
V gene: TRBV7-9
J gene: TRBJ2-5
D gene: TRBD2
CDR3 DNA: TGTGCCAGCAGCCTAGGACTAGCGGGGGCGTCGGAGACCCAGTACTTC
CDR3 protein: CASSLGLAGASETQYF

clone size: .
V gene: TRBV19
J gene: TRBJ2-1
D gene: .
CDR3 DNA: TGTGCCAGTAGTACCCTAGTAAATGAGCAGTTCTTC
CDR3 protein: CASSTLVNEQFF

clone size: once
V gene: TRBV4-1
J gene: TRBJ2-3
D gene: TRBD2
CDR3 DNA: TGCGCCAGCAGCCAAGAAGGCCGCGGGGGGCACACAGATACGCAGTATTTT
CDR3 protein: CASSQEGRGGHTDTQYF

clone size: .
V gene: TRBV28
J gene: TRBJ1-2
D gene: .
CDR3 DNA: TGTGCCAGCAGGACAGGACTCTATGGCTACACCTTC
CDR3 protein: CASRTGLYGYTF

clone size: .
V gene: TRBV2
J gene: TRBJ1-4
D gene: .
CDR3 DNA: TGTGCCAGCAGTGATCACAGGATCAATGAAAAACTGTTTTTT
CDR3 protein: CASSDHRINEKLFF

clone size: .
V gene: TRBV19
J gene: TRBJ2-5
D gene: TRBD2
CDR3 DNA: TGTGCCAGTAGTGGTGGCTGGAGCGGGGCTCAAGAGACCCAGTACTTC
CDR3 protein: CASSGGWSGAQETQYF

clone size: .
V gene: TRBV5-1
J gene: TRBJ2-3
D gene: .
CDR3 DNA: TGCGCCAGCAGCCCGGGTACCACCAGGGGCACAGATACGCAGTATTTT
CDR3 protein: CASSPGTTRGTDTQYF

clone size: .
V gene: TRBV5-1
J gene: TRBJ2-3
D gene: .
CDR3 DNA: TGCGCCAGCAGCTGGGGGGACTTCACAGATACGCAGTATTTT
CDR3 protein: CASSWGDFTDTQYF

clone size: .
V gene: TRBV20-1
J gene: TRBJ1-2
D gene: .
CDR3 DNA: TGCAGTGCTAGTGTTCGGTGGTCCTCCTATGGCTACACCTTC
CDR3 protein: CSASVRWSSYGYTF

clone size: .
V gene: TRBV25-1
J gene: TRBJ1-4
D gene: .
CDR3 DNA: TGTGCCAGCAGTCTCGGGGAAAAACTGTTTTTT
CDR3 protein: CASSLGEKLFF

clone size: .
V gene: TRBV5-3
J gene: TRBJ2-7
D gene: .
CDR3 DNA: TGTGCCAGAAGCTTCCTTCATGGGCCCCGGCCCTTCGAGCAGTACTTC
CDR3 protein: CARSFLHGPRPFEQYF

clone size: .
V gene: TRBV7-2
J gene: TRBJ2-3
D gene: .
CDR3 DNA: TGTGCCAGCAGGCCTACTAGCACAGATACGCAGTATTTT
CDR3 protein: CASRPTSTDTQYF

clone size: once
V gene: TRBV7-9
J gene: TRBJ2-2
D gene: .
CDR3 DNA: TGTGCCAGCAGACTTGGCGGGTCCGCCGGGGAGCTGTTTTTT
CDR3 protein: CASRLGGSAGELFF

clone size: .
V gene: TRBV5-3
J gene: TRBJ1-5
D gene: .
CDR3 DNA: TGTGCCACCCCGGGGGTTCAGCCCCAGCATTTT
CDR3 protein: CATPGVQPQHF

clone size: .
V gene: TRBV27
J gene: TRBJ2-2
D gene: TRBD2
CDR3 DNA: TGTGCCAGCAGTTTATACGGCGGGGGGGCCCCGAACACCGGGGAGCTGTTTTTT
CDR3 protein: CASSLYGGGAPNTGELFF

clone size: .
V gene: TRBV20-1
J gene: TRBJ2-7
D gene: .
CDR3 DNA: TGCAGTGCTAAAAAGGAGTTGGAGCAGTACTTC
CDR3 protein: CSAKKELEQYF

clone size: .
V gene: TRBV4-1
J gene: TRBJ2-3
D gene: .
CDR3 DNA: TGCGCCAGCAGCCAAGAATTGGAGAATACGCAGTATTTT
CDR3 protein: CASSQELENTQYF

clone size: .
V gene: TRBV6-2/TRBV6-3
J gene: TRBJ2-4
D gene: .
CDR3 DNA: TGTGCCAGCAGTTACGAGGGGGTACCCAACATTCAGTACTTC
CDR3 protein: CASSYEGVPNIQYF

clone size: .
V gene: TRBV28
J gene: TRBJ1-2
D gene: .
CDR3 DNA: TGTGCCAGCAGTTTGCAGGGCTATGGCTACACCTTC
CDR3 protein: CASSLQGYGYTF

clone size: .
V gene: TRBV5-8
J gene: TRBJ2-5
D gene: .
CDR3 DNA: TGTGCCAGCAACCGCGCCGCGGGTTACCAAGAGACCCAGTACTTC
CDR3 protein: CASNRAAGYQETQYF

clone size: .
V gene: TRBV5-4
J gene: TRBJ2-1
D gene: .
CDR3 DNA: TGTGCCAGCAGCTTTGTCCCCGTCAATGAGCAGTTCTTC
CDR3 protein: CASSFVPVNEQFF

clone size: .
V gene: TRBV6-5
J gene: TRBJ2-2
D gene: TRBD1
CDR3 DNA: TGTGCCAGCAGTCAAACAGGGGCGAACACCGGGGAGCTGTTTTTT
CDR3 protein: CASSQTGANTGELFF

clone size: once
V gene: TRBV30
J gene: TRBJ1-4
D gene: TRBD1
CDR3 DNA: TGTGCCTGGAGTGCCTTTCGACAGGGGAATGAAAAACTGTTTTTT
CDR3 protein: CAWSAFRQGNEKLFF

clone size: few
V gene: TRBV29-1
J gene: TRBJ2-7
D gene: .
CDR3 DNA: TGCAGCGTTGCCTCAGGGGCCCTCTCCTACGAGCAGTACTTC
CDR3 protein: CSVASGALSYEQYF

clone size: .
V gene: TRBV5-4
J gene: TRBJ1-1
D gene: .
CDR3 DNA: TGTGCCAGCAGCTTGGAAGTAGTGAACACTGAAGCTTTCTTT
CDR3 protein: CASSLEVVNTEAFF

clone size: .
V gene: TRBV2
J gene: TRBJ2-1
D gene: .
CDR3 DNA: TGTGCCAGCAGTGTAGAAATTAATGAGCAGTTCTTC
CDR3 protein: CASSVEINEQFF

clone size: .
V gene: TRBV20-1
J gene: TRBJ2-2
D gene: .
CDR3 DNA: TGCAGTGCGAACAGGGTCGGGGAGCTGTTTTTT
CDR3 protein: CSANRVGELFF

clone size: .
V gene: TRBV29-1
J gene: TRBJ1-1
D gene: .
CDR3 DNA: TGCAGCGTAGGTTGGACTGTGAACACTGAAGCTTTCTTT
CDR3 protein: CSVGWTVNTEAFF

clone size: .
V gene: TRBV4-2
J gene: TRBJ2-7
D gene: .
CDR3 DNA: TGTGCCAGCAGCCAAGAAGTGGGGGCCTCCTACGAGCAGTACTTC
CDR3 protein: CASSQEVGASYEQYF

clone size: once
V gene: TRBV5-6
J gene: TRBJ2-7
D gene: .
CDR3 DNA: TGTGCCAGCAGCTTAAGGGGCTCCTACGAGCAGTACTTC
CDR3 protein: CASSLRGSYEQYF

clone size: .
V gene: TRBV18
J gene: TRBJ2-7
D gene: TRBD1
CDR3 DNA: TGTGCCAGCTCACCAGGTTTGGACAGGTCCTACGAGCAGTACTTC
CDR3 protein: CASSPGLDRSYEQYF

clone size: .
V gene: TRBV4-2
J gene: TRBJ1-1
D gene: .
CDR3 DNA: TGTGCCAGCACCGCTACAGGGAATGCCCCTGAAGCTTTCTTT
CDR3 protein: CASTATGNAPEAFF

clone size: once
V gene: TRBV23-1
J gene: TRBJ2-5
D gene: .
CDR3 DNA: TGCGCCAGCAGCCAAAACCCATGGAGTATAGAGACCCAGTACTTC
CDR3 protein: CASSQNPWSIETQYF

clone size: .
V gene: TRBV20-1
J gene: TRBJ1-5
D gene: TRBD1
CDR3 DNA: TGCAGTGCTAGTGCGGGACAGGGATTCAATCAGCCCCAGCATTTT
CDR3 protein: CSASAGQGFNQPQHF

clone size: .
V gene: TRBV14
J gene: TRBJ2-3
D gene: TRBD1
CDR3 DNA: TGTGCCAGCAGTCGACGGGACAGGGGGCTCGCAGATACGCAGTATTTT
CDR3 protein: CASSRRDRGLADTQYF

clone size: .
V gene: TRBV4-1
J gene: TRBJ2-6
D gene: .
CDR3 DNA: TGCGCCAGCAGCCAGGCCTCCCGTAGGGGATCTGGGGCCAACGTCCTGACTTTC
CDR3 protein: CASSQASRRGSGANVLTF

clone size: .
V gene: TRBV5-1
J gene: TRBJ2-7
D gene: .
CDR3 DNA: TGCGCCAGCAGCTTGGCTGGGGGGAACGAGCAGTACTTC
CDR3 protein: CASSLAGGNEQYF

clone size: .
V gene: TRBV6-5
J gene: TRBJ2-7
D gene: .
CDR3 DNA: TGTGCCAGCCGGGGGACAGATTCCTACGAGCAGTACTTC
CDR3 protein: CASRGTDSYEQYF

clone size: .
V gene: TRBV18
J gene: TRBJ2-3
D gene: TRBD2
CDR3 DNA: TGTGCCAGCTCAACGACTAGCGGGGTAACAGATACGCAGTATTTT
CDR3 protein: CASSTTSGVTDTQYF

clone size: .
V gene: TRBV30
J gene: TRBJ1-3
D gene: TRBD1
CDR3 DNA: TGTGCCTGGAGCAAGGGGGCCGCTGGAAACACCATATATTTT
CDR3 protein: CAWSKGAAGNTIYF

clone size: .
V gene: TRBV24-1
J gene: TRBJ1-5
D gene: TRBD1
CDR3 DNA: TGTGCCACCAGCCTCGGACAGGGGGGCAATCAGCCCCAGCATTTT
CDR3 protein: CATSLGQGGNQPQHF

clone size: many
V gene: TRBV21-1
J gene: TRBJ1-2
D gene: .
CDR3 DNA: TGTGCCAGCAGCAAAGCCGGAGAGGCTGAGATCTATGGCTACACCTTC
CDR3 protein: CASSKAGEAEIYGYTF

clone size: .
V gene: TRBV29-1
J gene: TRBJ1-1
D gene: TRBD1
CDR3 DNA: TGCAGCGTTGACCGACAGGGGCGGAACACTGAAGCTTTCTTT
CDR3 protein: CSVDRQGRNTEAFF

clone size: .
V gene: TRBV19
J gene: TRBJ1-3
D gene: .
CDR3 DNA: TGTGCCAGTAGTATTCTAGCAGCGGCAGGAAACACCATATATTTT
CDR3 protein: CASSILAAAGNTIYF

clone size: .
V gene: TRBV6-5
J gene: TRBJ1-2
D gene: TRBD1
CDR3 DNA: TGTGCCAGCAGCTCAGGGGGTTTCCTTGGCTACACCTTC
CDR3 protein: CASSSGGFLGYTF